A single sample is the source of the 13 T cell receptor beta chains below, sequenced in a study of blood T cell repertoires in COVID-19 (dated by TCRdb to the early 2020s). The library was made by the immunoSEQ multiplex PCR assay. The clones in this table, taken by TCRdb from immuneACCESS, are in-frame only. Not every clone is retained; where verified, under half of the shortfall comes from an unresolved V gene, and the cause of the rest is unknown. The sample table shows 40,000 to 50,000 clones, and about nine tenths are seen once. The ten largest clones capture more than 3% of the sample. What was sequenced was peripheral blood. The source of these receptors is a human donor in a cohort sampled during active COVID-19.

The chain has TRBV6-1 and TRBJ1-3, with no clear D. This CDR3 region has 16 residues. Trimming cost V 0 bases and J 4 bases, with 13 bases left between them. Germline V gene sequence: CDR1 MNHNS, CDR2 SASEGT. The CDR3 is CASSEAYGVIGNTIYF. CDR3 nucleotide sequence: TGTGCCAGCAGTGAAGCCTACGGAGTAATAGGAAACACCATATATTTT.

This chain connects TRBV29-1 to TRBJ2-5; D remains unclear. Germline-derived CDR1 and CDR2 are SQVTM and ANQGSEA. Trimming took off 3 bases at V and 5 bases at J, with 13 bases between the two ends. This CDR3 has 13 amino acids. The CDR3: CSVESVEVETQYF. Here the CDR3 DNA reads TGCAGCGTTGAGTCGGTAGAAGTTGAGACCCAGTACTTC.

This clone ranks as medium-sized. The gene calls are TRBV7-8 and TRBJ1-3; 8 bases agree with TRBD1. CDR1 is SGHVS and CDR2 is FQNEAQ in the germline V gene. The CDR3 totals 16 residues. V shed 5 bases and J 0 bases; nucleotides not matched to a gene: 6. Here the CDR3 reads CASSPNTGGSGNTIYF. The CDR3 DNA reads TGTGCCAGCAGCCCAAACACAGGGGGCTCTGGAAACACCATATATTTT.

This chain links TRBV5-1 with TRBJ1-6, with D perhaps TRBD1 (6 bases). Germline V lookup: CDR1 SGHRS, CDR2 YFSETQ. The CDR3 extends over 15 amino acids. Trimming cost V 4 bases and J 7 bases, with 15 bases left between them. For the CDR3, the DNA is TGCGCCAGCAGCAACCCTGGACAGACCAATTCACCCCTCCACTTT. The encoded protein is CASSNPGQTNSPLHF.

Comments on this clone: The junction shows a germline mismatch at one end, possibly a read error. The CDR3 region has the DNA TGCGCCAGCAGCCAAGGAGATAGTTTTTTGTCTGATTTT. This codes for CASSQGDSFLSDF. The rearrangement links TRBV4-1 to TRBJ2-3, with D uncertain. Per the germline V gene, CDR1 is MGHRA and CDR2 is YSYEKL. The CDR3 sequence is 13 residues long.

The chain is built from TRBV18 and TRBJ1-4; D unclear. Per germline, CDR1 KGHSH and CDR2 LQKENI. CDR3 length equals 16 residues. V lost 1 base and J 6 bases, leaving 15 bases between the germline ends. CDR3 bases: TGTGCCAGCTCACCACGTCAGGCCGTTCTGGATGAAAAACTGTTTTTT. It translates to CASSPRQAVLDEKLFF. Full variable domain (outside the CDR3, taken from reference TRBV18 and TRBJ1-4): NAGVMQNPRHLVRRRGQEARLRCSPMKGHSHVYWYRQLPEEGLKFMVYLQKENIIDESGMPKERFSAEFPKEGPSILRIQQVVRGDSAAYFCASSPRQAVLDEKLFFGSGTQLSVL.

The chain joins TRBV19 to TRBJ1-1; TRBD1 might be the D (6 bases). This CDR3 comprises 15 residues. Germline V gene sequence: CDR1 LNHDA, CDR2 SQIVND (reference sequence). Trimming shortened V by 3 bases and J by 3 bases, and 14 bases separated the two germline ends. The CDR3 DNA reads as TGTGCCAGTAGTATGATAACGGCAGGGGACACTGAAGCTTTCTTT. Protein: CASSMITAGDTEAFF.

The rearrangement links TRBV28 to TRBJ1-5, with D possibly being TRBD1 (5 bases). There are 14 residues in the CDR3. Germline CDR1 reads MDHEN; CDR2 reads SYDVKM. V dropped 6 bases and J dropped 4 bases, with 13 bases sitting between them. As DNA, the CDR3 is TGTGCCAGCAGGAGAAGGGGCCCTAATCAGCCCCAGCATTTT. It is translated as CASRRRGPNQPQHF. Looking up the rest from reference TRBV28 and TRBJ1-5 gives the full variable domain: DVKVTQSSRYLVKRTGEKVFLECVQDMDHENMFWYRQDPGLGLRLIYFSYDVKMKEKGDIPEGYSVSREKKERFSLILESASTNQTSMYLCASRRRGPNQPQHFGDGTRLSIL.

The J gene is TRBJ1-5, the V gene TRBV27; D remains ambiguous. V lost 4 bases and J lost 0, with 7 bases in between. Germline CDR1 MNHEY, CDR2 SMNVEV (reference sequence). The CDR3 sequence is 14 residues long. The CDR3 DNA follows: TGTGCCAGCAGTTCCGACTATAGCAATCAGCCCCAGCATTTT. Translation: CASSSDYSNQPQHF.

This clone turned up a few times. The chain recombines TRBV4-2 with TRBJ1-4; 9 nucleotides align to TRBD1. V lost 4 bases to trimming and J lost 7 bases; unmatched junction nucleotides: 4. From germline, CDR1 is LGHNA and CDR2 YNFKEQ. CDR3 length: 14 amino acids. CDR3 nucleotide sequence: TGTGCCAGCAGCCTAGGGACAGGGAGTGAAAAACTGTTTTTT. This gives the protein CASSLGTGSEKLFF.

The J gene is TRBJ2-2, the V gene TRBV30; D perhaps matches TRBD2 (5 bases). The CDR3 runs to 12 residues. Germline CDR1 reads GTSNPN; CDR2 reads SVGIG (reference sequence). The ends were cut back, 5 bases at V and 6 bases at J, with 10 bases in the middle. CDR3 in amino acids: CAWFRGSGELFF. The CDR3 DNA follows: TGTGCCTGGTTTCGGGGTTCCGGGGAGCTGTTTTTT.

This sequence joins TRBV7-2 and TRBJ2-7, with D tentatively TRBD1 (6 bases). From germline, CDR1 is SGHTA and CDR2 FQGNSA. The length of the CDR3 is 14 residues. Trimming left V 6 bases short and J 2 bases short, with 14 bases between. CDR3 protein: CASRTPTGTYEQYF. DNA for the CDR3: TGTGCCAGCAGGACGCCAACAGGGACCTACGAGCAGTACTTC.

V usage is TRBV19 and J usage is TRBJ1-4; 8 bases match TRBD1. The junction had 11 bases not matched to a gene; V was cut back by 6 bases and J by 8 bases. The CDR3 is 15 residues long. CDR1 is LNHDA and CDR2 is SQIVND in the germline V gene (reference sequence). In nucleotides, the CDR3 is TGTGCCAGTAGGGCAGTCCAGGGGGCTAGGGAAAAACTGTTTTTT. Its protein is CASRAVQGAREKLFF.